The 6 T cell receptor beta chains reported below all come from one sample, sequenced in a study of CD8 T cells in ankylosing spondylitis. TCRdb re-called the 5' RACE reads through MiXCR, storing one row per CDR3 protein. The sample lists about 25,000 distinct CDR3 sequences, around 2.5% occurring once. The sequencing input was blood, either unsorted or a sorted T cell fraction (not recorded which). These receptors originate from a female donor with ankylosing spondylitis or in good health (not recorded which).

This clonotype was found many times. The rearrangement links TRBV9 to TRBJ1-2; tentative D call: TRBD1 (5 bases). The CDR3 length is 14 residues. CDR1 SGDLS and CDR2 YYNGEE come from the germline V gene. The ends were cut back, 5 bases at V and 2 bases at J, with 13 bases in the middle. The CDR3 bases are TGTGCCAGCAGGTTTGGTCAGGGAAACTATGGCTACACCTTC. Encoded protein: CASRFGQGNYGYTF.

The table lists this clonotype with many counts. V gene TRBV9 combines with J gene TRBJ2-1; 9 bases map to TRBD2. The CDR3 covers 17 residues. Germline V gives CDR1 SGDLS, CDR2 YYNGEE. The ends lost 4 bases at V and 4 bases at J; junction bases unmatched: 12. Here the CDR3 DNA reads TGTGCCAGCAGCCCCCCCTCGGGTAGCGGGAGATACAATGAGCAGTTCTTC. Protein product: CASSPPSGSGRYNEQFF.

This clonotype was counted at least ten times. The chain joins TRBV9 to TRBJ1-2, with TRBD1 identical over 7 bases. Germline CDR1 SGDLS, CDR2 YYNGEE. This CDR3 contains 13 residues. The V and J ends lost 3 bases and 8 bases, in that order; junction bases with no gene match: 7. The CDR3 reads CASSGQGYRGYTF. CDR3 in DNA: TGTGCCAGCAGCGGACAGGGTTACCGGGGCTACACCTTC.

This clonotype was counted at least ten times. The gene calls are TRBV9 and TRBJ2-1, with TRBD2 matching 11 bases. Losses at the gene ends were 4 bases for V and 0 bases for J; bases not matched to a gene: 3. Per the germline V gene, CDR1 is SGDLS and CDR2 is YYNGEE. This CDR3 contains 16 residues. The CDR3 loop reads CASSPSGGSSYNEQFF. The CDR3 DNA reads as TGTGCCAGCAGCCCTAGCGGGGGGAGCTCCTACAATGAGCAGTTCTTC.

This clonotype was detected ten times or more. The V call is TRBV9, the J call TRBJ2-1; 9 nucleotides match TRBD2. Trimming cost V 7 bases and J 0 bases; bases outside gene matches: 5. The CDR3 loop spans 15 amino acids. Germline CDR1 reads SGDLS; CDR2 reads YYNGEE. The CDR3 region is CASASSGSSYNEQFF. CDR3 coding DNA: TGTGCCAGCGCTAGTAGCGGGAGCTCCTACAATGAGCAGTTCTTC.

This clonotype is judged medium-sized. CDR3 DNA: TGTGCCAGCAGCGCTAAGGGGACTAGTCCGATGAATGAGCAGTTCTTC. Protein product: CASSAKGTSPMNEQFF. The gene calls are TRBV9 and TRBJ2-1, with 8 nucleotides matching TRBD2. CDR1 is SGDLS and CDR2 is YYNGEE in the germline V gene. CDR3 length: 16 residues. With V trimmed by 3 bases and J by 7 bases, 12 bases remained unmatched.